Below, one T cell receptor beta chain is given with its context. Its cognate antigen has yet to be identified. There are no base qualities to consult, and no much larger clone falls within one base. CDR1 is given as SEHNR and CDR2 as FQNEAQ, both from the germline V gene (reference sequence). Trimming takes 1 base from V and 0 bases from J, and the germline ends sit 10 bases apart. The CDR3 runs 15 residues from the cysteine to the phenylalanine. The sequence is cut down to CDR3 DNA, 45 bases in frame from base 1. The data belong to a study of shared clonotypes between healthy human individuals (TCRdb year 2020). Context from the whole study: The cohort included a few men and two women between 18 and 49 years of age. Per donor, three plates each were used for CD4 naive and CD4 memory, two for CD8 naive, and one for CD8 memory. The study deeply sequenced blood TCR repertoires of about 5 healthy adults to estimate repertoire size and the extent of clonotype sharing between individuals. To increase sequencing depth and limit assay-specific biases, different laboratories used diverse techniques to prepare libraries and sequence TCR repertoires. Per donor, leukapheresis produced somewhere between about 0.9 and 10 billion PBMCs. What the work shows at the level of the full study, not this receptor alone: Pairwise subsampling indicated that sequencing depth was expected to affect the degree of clonotype sharing among donors. The small number of donors limited the genetic and exposure-history diversity represented. Rarefaction of sorted-subset datasets indicated incomplete sequencing despite the large sequencing depth. Naive subsets generally had larger estimated clonotype richness than memory subsets. When a few donors were compared, the shared fraction of clonotypes was about 5.4% for naive CD4, around 3.6% for naive CD8, 2% to 2.5% for memory CD4, and 0.4% for memory CD8. Sampling was restricted to blood, and TCR repertoires in tissues likely differ from the TCR repertoires found in blood. Higher generation probabilities were observed for clonotypes shared by all four sorted-subset donors than for non-shared clonotypes.

The donors were healthy, HIV-negative adults with no recently reported acute infections or vaccinations. All donors were Caucasian adults living in Nashville, Tennessee, USA. Magnetic negative selection was used to enrich CD4+ T cells, after which naive cells were positively selected on CD45RA and the negative fraction became the memory subset. Blood was collected by leukapheresis, and PBMCs were isolated by Ficoll-Histopaque density gradient centrifugation and then cryopreserved in liquid nitrogen vapor phase. Analytical flow cytometry was used to check the purity and quantity of each magnetically sorted T cell population. Genomic DNA was isolated from each sorted fraction and quantified by UV absorbance on a Nanodrop 2000c. TCR CDR3 regions were amplified from genomic DNA by multiplex PCR using the deep immunoSEQ assay. Extracted genomic DNA from each cell subset was distributed evenly across all wells of several immunoSEQ 96-well plates, and each plate was treated as a replicate. For sorted subsets, each replicate PCR was loaded with approximately 200 ng genomic DNA, equivalent to approximately 27,000 T cell genomes. Purified libraries were measured with a Qubit 3.0 fluorometer, size-checked on a Bioanalyzer 2100, and measured again with the KAPA Library Quantification kit. Every immunoSEQ 96-well plate was sequenced on a dedicated single-read 150-cycle Illumina NextSeq 550 flow cell. The original pipeline was this. Because the immunoSEQ output held only junctional sequences and lacked quality scores, the filtering could not match the filtering applied to full-length reads. To assign V/J genes and CDR3, sequences were annotated against IMGT germline references using PyIR, a Python wrapper for IgBLAST v1.9. Reads were filtered out if the reads had weak V/J assignments (E-value above 1e-6), no CDR3, stop codons, out-of-frame junctions, or ambiguous translated residues. V3J clonotypes were defined as sequences sharing an identical inferred V gene, J gene, and CDR3 amino acid sequence. Percentage overlap between repertoires was computed as shared unique clonotypes divided by the size of the smaller repertoire. Three approaches were used to assess repertoire richness: RTK rarefaction, the Chao1 estimator, and Recon v2.1 estimates of unobserved clonotypes. OLGA was used to compute generation probabilities for all TCRbeta clonotypes that the gDNA method yielded from a handful of donors. The clones in this table, taken by TCRdb from immuneACCESS, are in-frame only. Not every clone is retained; where verified, under half of the shortfall comes from an unresolved V gene, and the cause of the rest is unknown. That table furnishes V, J and clone size, whereas the DNA furnished D and trimming. The sample table records around 1.6 million clones; 98% of these occur just once. Approximately 0.45% of the sample goes to the ten largest clones.

The receptor chain draws on TRBV7-9 and TRBJ2-7, with no D gene named confidently. The sample was naive CD4+ T cells sorted from blood. The cell subset or site tag for this specimen amounts to: CD45RA+ positively selected. This TCR derives from a man aged 30-40 years in good health. The CDR3 here reads CASSLDAGPSYEQYF. The nucleotide sequence reads as follows: TGTGCCAGCAGCTTAGATGCCGGGCCCTCCTACGAGCAGTACTTC.